A single sample gave rise to the 8 T cell receptor beta chains below, sequenced in a study of cytomegalovirus exposure and HLA in healthy donors. The PCR ran on 60 Vbeta and 13 Jbeta primers. Produced via immunoSEQ multiplex PCR; TCRdb's table is partial and in-frame only. The profile shows about 140,000 clones, approximately 82% of them singletons. Sequencing used PBMCs. These receptors all stem from a woman aged 55-69 years in good health and CMV-seropositive.

The chain joins TRBV28 to TRBJ2-3; the D gene is possibly TRBD1 (5 bases). Germline lookup yields CDR1 MDHEN and CDR2 SYDVKM. The germline V and J ends were trimmed by 2 bases and 0 bases, with 12 bases remaining between them. The CDR3 has 16 residues. For the CDR3, the DNA is TGTGCCAGCAGTTTACTTCAGCAGGGTAGCACAGATACGCAGTATTTT. Translated, it gives CASSLLQQGSTDTQYF.

This rearrangement joins TRBV5-1 to TRBJ1-1; 7 nucleotides line up with TRBD1. This CDR3 contains 14 residues. Trimming took 4 bases from V and 7 from J; bases not matched to a gene: 10. Germline V gene sequence: CDR1 SGHRS, CDR2 YFSETQ. CDR3 DNA sequence: TGCGCCAGCAGCGACCAGGACAGGACCAATGAAGCTTTCTTT. Amino acid sequence: CASSDQDRTNEAFF.

About this clone itself: Other nucleotide sequences from this sample produce the same CDR3. The V call is TRBV7-2, the J call TRBJ2-7, with a weak D call TRBD2 (5 bases). V dropped 5 bases and J dropped 0 bases, with 14 bases sitting between them. Germline V gives CDR1 SGHTA, CDR2 FQGNSA. The CDR3 contains 15 residues. CDR3 residues: CASSPVAGPSYEQYF. The CDR3 nucleotides read TGTGCCAGCAGCCCCGTCGCGGGTCCCTCCTACGAGCAGTACTTC.

The genes are TRBV4-2 and TRBJ2-7; TRBD1 might be the D (5 bases). CDR3 length: 15 amino acids. Germline CDR1 reads LGHNA; CDR2 reads YNFKEQ. Deletions cut 1 base from V and 2 bases from J, with 12 bases between. CDR3 DNA sequence: TGTGCCAGCAGCCAAGGGGGCAGAGACCCCTACGAGCAGTACTTC. It codes for CASSQGGRDPYEQYF.

This clone was seen a few times. The chain uses TRBV9 and TRBJ1-1, with D tentatively TRBD1 (5 bases). Trimming left V 1 base short and J 3 bases short, with 10 bases between. The CDR3 has 14 amino acids. Per the germline V gene, CDR1 is SGDLS and CDR2 is YYNGEE. The CDR3 DNA reads TGTGCCAGCAGCGTAAGTCCAGGGTACACTGAAGCTTTCTTT. Its protein is CASSVSPGYTEAFF.

The rearrangement uses TRBV5-6 and TRBJ1-4; possible D gene TRBD1, 6 bases. CDR1 and CDR2 (germline): SGHDT, YYEEEE. The CDR3 has 15 residues. Trimming stripped 3 bases from V and 6 bases from J, with 15 bases between. This CDR3 is CASSSLRGTDEKLFF. CDR3 DNA: TGTGCCAGCAGCTCGCTCAGGGGAACCGATGAAAAACTGTTTTTT.

The chain has TRBV19 and TRBJ2-1; D gene unclear. The V gene lost 3 bases and the J gene lost 8 bases, with 14 bases spanning the gap. CDR3 size: 14 residues. Germline V gene sequence: CDR1 LNHDA, CDR2 SQIVND (reference sequence). CDR3 in DNA: TGTGCCAGTAGTATGAGAGACAACGTCTATGAGCAGTTCTTC. Translation: CASSMRDNVYEQFF.

V usage is TRBV6-5 and J usage is TRBJ1-1, with 7 bases identical to TRBD1. Germline trimming cut 6 bases from V and 6 bases from J; bases unmatched to any gene: 10. The V gene's germline CDR1 is MNHEY and CDR2 SVGAGI. This CDR3 has 14 amino acids. The CDR3 sequence: CASRLNRGKAEAFF. The CDR3 nucleotides are TGTGCCAGCAGACTAAACAGGGGAAAAGCTGAAGCTTTCTTT.